A selection of T cell receptor beta chains follows, all from one sample in a study of blood T cell repertoires in COVID-19. Repertoires were generated with immunoSEQ multiplex PCR, while TCRdb's copy carries only in-frame clones and drops some. The sample has 340,000 or so clones; over 75% are singletons. Material for sequencing was peripheral blood. The receptors stem from a man between 45 and 60 years old with active or convalescent COVID-19. CDR3s include the opening cysteine and the closing phenylalanine or tryptophan. A D gene is named only where the DNA matches it firmly. Clone size is given for some rows only: seen once, a few or many times, or a class if the clone is expanded.

>TRBV15|.|.|TRBJ1-2
CATSSSDYGYTF
TGTGCCACCAGCAGCAGTGACTATGGCTACACCTTC
>TRBV9|.|TRBD1|TRBJ2-6
CASSPRQGSGANVLTF
TGTGCCAGCAGCCCGAGACAGGGGTCTGGGGCCAACGTCCTGACTTTC
>TRBV7-9|.|.|TRBJ1-5
CASSLASPGDPQHF
TGTGCCAGCAGCTTAGCATCCCCAGGGGACCCCCAGCATTTT
>TRBV5-3|.|.|TRBJ2-7
CARSFKGWYEQYF
TGTGCCAGAAGCTTTAAGGGGTGGTACGAGCAGTACTTC
>TRBV3-1/TRBV3-2|once|TRBD1|TRBJ2-4
CASSHRQGQNIQYF
TGTGCCAGCAGCCATAGACAGGGCCAAAACATTCAGTACTTC
>TRBV15|.|.|TRBJ2-7
CATSRQTGFEQYF
TGTGCCACCAGCAGACAAACAGGGTTCGAGCAGTACTTC
>TRBV6-5|.|TRBD2|TRBJ2-7
CASSRGLALSYEQYF
TGTGCCAGCAGCCGGGGACTAGCTCTCTCCTACGAGCAGTACTTC
>TRBV7-7|.|.|TRBJ2-1
CASSLSVSGGDEQFF
TGTGCTAGCAGCCTGAGTGTGTCCGGAGGCGATGAGCAGTTCTTC
>TRBV12-2|.|.|TRBJ1-1
CASRLARGNTEAFF
TGTGCAAGTCGCTTAGCGCGGGGGAACACTGAAGCTTTCTTT
>TRBV28|.|TRBD1|TRBJ1-4
CASRPQDRQLFF
TGTGCCAGCAGACCCCAGGACAGGCAACTGTTTTTT
>TRBV2|.|TRBD1|TRBJ2-5
CASLIGTGSSTQYF
TGTGCCAGCCTTATCGGGACAGGGAGTTCGACCCAGTACTTC
>TRBV24-1|.|.|TRBJ2-3
CATSDSTGSTDTQYF
TGTGCCACCAGTGATTCGACAGGTAGCACAGATACGCAGTATTTT
>TRBV11-2|.|TRBD2|TRBJ2-1
CASSGGLAKYNEQFF
TGTGCCAGCAGTGGAGGACTAGCGAAGTACAATGAGCAGTTCTTC
>TRBV2|.|.|TRBJ1-6
CASLLRAGEGSPLHF
TGTGCCAGCCTCCTGAGGGCAGGGGAGGGCTCACCCCTCCACTTT
>TRBV4-1|.|.|TRBJ1-1
CASSQDPSDTEAFF
TGCGCCAGCAGCCAAGATCCAAGCGACACTGAAGCTTTCTTT
>TRBV5-1|.|.|TRBJ1-6
CASKDRPQSHNSPLHF
TGCGCCAGCAAAGACAGGCCCCAATCCCATAATTCACCCCTCCACTTT
>TRBV6-5|.|.|TRBJ1-6
CASSYSGGAGNSPLHF
TGTGCCAGCAGTTACTCTGGTGGGGCAGGCAATTCACCCCTCCACTTT
>TRBV5-4|.|.|TRBJ2-1
CASGSQARNEQFF
TGTGCCAGCGGATCACAGGCTAGGAATGAGCAGTTCTTC
>TRBV5-1|.|TRBD1|TRBJ1-2
CASSQDRGIGYTF
TGCGCCAGCAGCCAGGACAGGGGGATTGGCTACACCTTC
>TRBV29-1|.|TRBD1|TRBJ2-1
CSSGQSSYNEQFF
TGCAGCTCGGGACAGTCCTCCTACAATGAGCAGTTCTTC
>TRBV5-1|.|.|TRBJ2-1
CASSRVAGSYNEQFF
TGCGCCAGCAGTCGGGTCGCGGGTTCCTACAATGAGCAGTTCTTC
>TRBV29-1|.|TRBD2|TRBJ2-1
CSGKGLAQGNEQFF
TGCAGCGGGAAGGGACTAGCTCAGGGCAATGAGCAGTTCTTC
>TRBV27|once|TRBD2|TRBJ2-1
CASRTSGQFYNEQFF
TGTGCCAGCAGGACTAGCGGGCAATTCTACAATGAGCAGTTCTTC
>TRBV30|once|.|TRBJ2-2
CAWSIRRDSYGANTGELFF
TGTGCCTGGAGTATCAGGCGGGACAGCTACGGGGCGAACACCGGGGAGCTGTTTTTT
>TRBV5-6|once|TRBD1|TRBJ1-2
CASSLGSGGYGYTF
TGTGCCAGCAGCTTGGGTTCAGGGGGCTATGGCTACACCTTC
>TRBV4-1|once|.|TRBJ1-4
CASSQPGQPYEKLFF
TGCGCCAGCAGCCAACCTGGACAGCCCTATGAAAAACTGTTTTTT
>TRBV15|.|.|TRBJ2-1
CATRKPLSTGRQFF
TGTGCCACCAGAAAACCCTTATCGACAGGCAGGCAGTTCTTC
>TRBV5-6|.|.|TRBJ1-2
CASSLVVGAYHTF
TGTGCCAGCAGCTTGGTAGTTGGGGCTTATCACACCTTC
>TRBV5-6|.|TRBD1|TRBJ2-7
CASSYGTVSSYEQYF
TGTGCCAGCAGCTACGGGACAGTCAGCTCCTACGAGCAGTACTTC
>TRBV7-2|.|.|TRBJ1-3
CASSSSATHGNTIYF
TGTGCCAGCAGCTCAAGCGCTACTCATGGAAACACCATATATTTT
>TRBV2|.|.|TRBJ1-3
CASSEGSFSGNTIYF
TGTGCCAGCAGTGAAGGCAGTTTCTCTGGAAACACCATATATTTT
>TRBV28|.|TRBD2|TRBJ2-1
CAGQSGSAYNEQFF
TGTGCCGGACAAAGCGGGAGCGCCTACAATGAGCAGTTCTTC
>TRBV18|.|TRBD1|TRBJ1-4
CASRGQPNEKLFF
TGTGCCAGCCGGGGACAGCCTAATGAAAAACTGTTTTTT
>TRBV5-4|.|.|TRBJ2-5
CASSLGGTEKETQYF
TGTGCCAGCAGCTTGGGCGGGACAGAAAAAGAGACCCAGTACTTC
>TRBV7-2|few|.|TRBJ2-5
CASSLGGRGGGETQYF
TGTGCCAGCAGCTTAGGAGGACGTGGGGGCGGGGAGACCCAGTACTTC
>TRBV3-1/TRBV3-2|.|.|TRBJ1-5
CASSQQQGTPQHF
TGTGCCAGCAGCCAACAACAGGGTACGCCCCAGCATTTT
>TRBV7-9|.|.|TRBJ2-3
CASSLSRRTGSTDTQYF
TGTGCCAGCAGCTTATCGCGGCGAACAGGGAGCACAGATACGCAGTATTTT
>TRBV30|.|.|TRBJ1-4
CAWSTVEGEKLFF
TGTGCCTGGAGTACAGTGGAGGGTGAAAAACTGTTTTTT
>TRBV11-2|.|.|TRBJ1-1
CASSLNRDTEAFF
TGTGCCAGCAGCTTGAACAGGGACACTGAAGCTTTCTTT
>TRBV4-1|.|.|TRBJ2-3
CASSQGGRGTDTQYF
TGCGCCAGCAGCCAAGGGGGCCGGGGCACAGATACGCAGTATTTT
>TRBV25-1|.|.|TRBJ2-2
CASRDRYTGELFF
TGTGCCAGCAGGGACAGATACACCGGGGAGCTGTTTTTT
>TRBV10-2|.|TRBD1|TRBJ2-2
CASRATGENTGELFF
TGCGCCAGCAGAGCAACAGGGGAGAACACCGGGGAGCTGTTTTTT
>TRBV5-6|.|TRBD2|TRBJ2-1
CASSLLGRGGLNEQFF
TGTGCCAGCAGCTTGCTCGGGCGGGGGGGCCTCAATGAGCAGTTCTTC
>TRBV18|.|TRBD1|TRBJ1-5
CASSEGTGNEQPQHF
TGTGCCAGCTCAGAGGGGACAGGGAACGAACAGCCCCAGCATTTT
>TRBV27|.|.|TRBJ2-7
CASNPYPIPRGYEQYF
TGTGCCAGCAATCCTTACCCCATCCCAAGGGGCTACGAGCAGTACTTC
>TRBV4-2|.|.|TRBJ1-5
CASSQDWTADQPQHF
TGTGCCAGCAGCCAAGATTGGACAGCCGATCAGCCCCAGCATTTT
>TRBV5-1|.|TRBD2|TRBJ2-1
CASSLSGLAGTDEQFF
TGCGCCAGCAGCTTGAGTGGACTAGCGGGAACCGATGAGCAGTTCTTC
>TRBV9|.|TRBD1|TRBJ1-1
CASSPGTANTEAFF
TGTGCCAGCAGCCCCGGGACAGCGAACACTGAAGCTTTCTTT
>TRBV4-1|.|TRBD1|TRBJ1-5
CASSQVGQGAQPQHF
TGCGCCAGCAGCCAAGTTGGACAGGGGGCACAGCCCCAGCATTTT
>TRBV28|.|.|TRBJ1-3
CASSSTGTIYF
TGTGCCAGCAGTTCAACCGGCACCATATATTTT
>TRBV18|.|.|TRBJ1-2
CASSPPGTYGYTF
TGTGCCAGCTCACCCCCCGGTACCTATGGCTACACCTTC
>TRBV5-1|.|.|TRBJ2-3
CASQRSGVYTDTQYF
TGCGCCAGCCAAAGGTCGGGGGTTTACACAGATACGCAGTATTTT
>TRBV28|.|.|TRBJ1-1
CASSLGRATEAFF
TGTGCCAGCAGTTTGGGGAGAGCGACTGAAGCTTTCTTT
>TRBV7-2|.|TRBD2|TRBJ2-7
CASSLAPSGGVSYEQYF
TGTGCCAGCAGCTTAGCGCCCAGCGGGGGGGTATCCTACGAGCAGTACTTC
>TRBV19|.|TRBD1|TRBJ1-6
CASSSPGTGTSPLHF
TGTGCCAGTAGTAGCCCCGGGACAGGGACTTCACCCCTCCACTTT
>TRBV28|once|.|TRBJ1-1
CASSKRRNTEAFF
TGTGCCAGCAGTAAACGGAGGAACACTGAAGCTTTCTTT
>TRBV19|.|.|TRBJ1-4
CASSIGAQGAEKLFF
TGTGCCAGTAGTATAGGGGCACAGGGCGCTGAAAAACTGTTTTTT
>TRBV28|few|TRBD2|TRBJ2-7
CASGLGPGGVMNEQYF
TGTGCCAGCGGTCTGGGACCCGGGGGGGTGATGAACGAGCAGTACTTC